A selection of T cell receptor beta chains follows, all from one sample in a study of early T cells in non-severe SARS-CoV-2 infection. TCRdb re-derived calls from the 5' RACE reads in MiXCR, one entry per CDR3 protein. Among more than 55,000 distinct CDR3 sequences listed, under 15% were seen once. The sample consisted of whole blood, taken at baseline. These receptors came from an adult who was a healthcare worker with PCR-confirmed SARS-CoV-2 infection or an uninfected control (not recorded which). Each CDR3 is given with its conserved first and last residue. Each record gives: clone size, J gene, CDR3 length, V gene, D gene, CDR3 protein, CDR3 DNA. A D gene is named only where the DNA matches it firmly. The listing skips clone size in some rows; elsewhere it reads once, few, many or a size class.

clone size: .
J gene: TRBJ1-5
CDR3 length: 15
V gene: TRBV6-2/TRBV6-3
D gene: .
CDR3 protein: CASSRDPQGNQPQHF
CDR3 DNA: TGTGCCAGCAGTCGCGACCCACAGGGAAATCAGCCCCAGCATTTT

clone size: .
J gene: TRBJ1-1
CDR3 length: 16
V gene: TRBV7-8
D gene: TRBD1
CDR3 protein: CASSLESPGGGTEAFF
CDR3 DNA: TGTGCCAGCAGCTTAGAGTCCCCAGGGGGCGGGACTGAAGCTTTCTTT

clone size: .
J gene: TRBJ2-3
CDR3 length: 15
V gene: TRBV19
D gene: .
CDR3 protein: CASSGGLISTDTQYF
CDR3 DNA: TGTGCCAGTAGTGGTGGACTGATTAGCACAGATACGCAGTATTTT

clone size: .
J gene: TRBJ2-4
CDR3 length: 17
V gene: TRBV7-9
D gene: TRBD1
CDR3 protein: CASSLEDWGQRVNIQYF
CDR3 DNA: TGTGCCAGCAGCTTAGAGGATTGGGGACAGAGGGTGAACATTCAGTACTTC

clone size: many
J gene: TRBJ1-4
CDR3 length: 14
V gene: TRBV7-6
D gene: .
CDR3 protein: CASSSGLAHEKLFF
CDR3 DNA: TGTGCCAGCAGCAGCGGGTTGGCCCACGAAAAACTGTTTTTT

clone size: .
J gene: TRBJ2-7
CDR3 length: 14
V gene: TRBV7-9
D gene: .
CDR3 protein: CASSLVDLSYEQYF
CDR3 DNA: TGTGCCAGCAGCTTAGTGGACCTCTCCTACGAGCAGTACTTC

clone size: .
J gene: TRBJ1-4
CDR3 length: 14
V gene: TRBV5-4
D gene: .
CDR3 protein: CASSFQGRDEKLFF
CDR3 DNA: TGTGCCAGCAGCTTCCAGGGGAGGGATGAAAAACTGTTTTTT

clone size: .
J gene: TRBJ1-2
CDR3 length: 14
V gene: TRBV6-6
D gene: .
CDR3 protein: CATLYWGREYGYTF
CDR3 DNA: TGTGCCACCTTATATTGGGGGCGCGAGTATGGCTACACCTTC

clone size: .
J gene: TRBJ2-7
CDR3 length: 15
V gene: TRBV19
D gene: TRBD1
CDR3 protein: CASSSRDRPVGEQYF
CDR3 DNA: TGTGCCAGTAGTAGCCGGGACAGACCGGTAGGCGAGCAGTACTTC

clone size: .
J gene: TRBJ2-1
CDR3 length: 15
V gene: TRBV7-8
D gene: TRBD2
CDR3 protein: CASSTSSGRSDEQFF
CDR3 DNA: TGTGCCAGCAGCACCTCTAGCGGGAGGAGCGATGAGCAGTTCTTC

clone size: .
J gene: TRBJ2-2
CDR3 length: 17
V gene: TRBV11-2
D gene: TRBD2
CDR3 protein: CASSSGTSGANTGELFF
CDR3 DNA: TGTGCCAGCAGCTCCGGGACTAGCGGGGCAAACACCGGGGAGCTGTTTTTT

clone size: many
J gene: TRBJ2-7
CDR3 length: 13
V gene: TRBV4-2
D gene: TRBD2
CDR3 protein: CASSPGTSAEQYF
CDR3 DNA: TGTGCCAGCAGCCCGGGGACTAGCGCCGAGCAGTACTTC

clone size: .
J gene: TRBJ2-3
CDR3 length: 14
V gene: TRBV20-1
D gene: .
CDR3 protein: CSARVGGGEDTQYF
CDR3 DNA: TGCAGTGCTAGAGTTGGGGGGGGCGAAGATACGCAGTATTTT

clone size: .
J gene: TRBJ2-3
CDR3 length: 17
V gene: TRBV24-1
D gene: TRBD2
CDR3 protein: CATSDPTLAGSTDTQYF
CDR3 DNA: TGTGCCACCAGTGACCCTACACTAGCGGGAAGCACAGATACGCAGTATTTT

clone size: many
J gene: TRBJ2-1
CDR3 length: 12
V gene: TRBV25-1
D gene: TRBD2
CDR3 protein: CASSEGRDEQFF
CDR3 DNA: TGTGCCAGCAGTGAAGGGAGGGATGAGCAGTTCTTC

clone size: .
J gene: TRBJ2-1
CDR3 length: 15
V gene: TRBV9
D gene: .
CDR3 protein: CASSFRDSSYNEQFF
CDR3 DNA: TGTGCCAGCAGCTTCCGGGACTCATCCTACAATGAGCAGTTCTTC

clone size: .
J gene: TRBJ1-3
CDR3 length: 14
V gene: TRBV15
D gene: .
CDR3 protein: CATSRDWAGNTIYF
CDR3 DNA: TGTGCCACCAGCAGGGACTGGGCCGGAAACACCATATATTTT

clone size: .
J gene: TRBJ2-1
CDR3 length: 16
V gene: TRBV18
D gene: .
CDR3 protein: CASSPASVNSYNEQFF
CDR3 DNA: TGTGCCAGCTCACCAGCTAGCGTTAACTCCTACAATGAGCAGTTCTTC

clone size: .
J gene: TRBJ2-1
CDR3 length: 11
V gene: TRBV19
D gene: .
CDR3 protein: CASSMLYEQFF
CDR3 DNA: TGTGCCAGTAGTATGTTGTATGAGCAGTTCTTC

clone size: .
J gene: TRBJ2-7
CDR3 length: 14
V gene: TRBV11-2
D gene: .
CDR3 protein: CASSLGGQAYEQYF
CDR3 DNA: TGTGCCAGCAGCTTAGGGGGGCAGGCCTACGAGCAGTACTTC

clone size: few
J gene: TRBJ1-6
CDR3 length: 14
V gene: TRBV20-1
D gene: TRBD1
CDR3 protein: CSARVETGGSPLHF
CDR3 DNA: TGCAGTGCTAGAGTCGAGACAGGGGGTTCACCCCTCCACTTT

clone size: .
J gene: TRBJ2-2
CDR3 length: 15
V gene: TRBV7-9
D gene: TRBD1
CDR3 protein: CASRSGQGRTGELFF
CDR3 DNA: TGTGCCAGCAGATCGGGACAGGGACGCACCGGGGAGCTGTTTTTT

clone size: few
J gene: TRBJ2-5
CDR3 length: 15
V gene: TRBV28
D gene: TRBD2
CDR3 protein: CASSPLGGLGKTQYF
CDR3 DNA: TGTGCCAGCAGTCCTCTGGGAGGGCTTGGAAAGACCCAGTACTTC